A selection of T cell receptor beta chains follows, all from one sample in a study of blood T cell repertoires in COVID-19. Method: immunoSEQ multiplex PCR; TCRdb's copy keeps in-frame clones and lacks some. The sample yields about 170,000 clones, approximately 90% seen once. Sequencing input: peripheral blood. These receptors came from a man aged 45-60 years who had recovered from COVID-19. Both conserved end residues are part of each CDR3. The D gene is left open where the match is weak. Clone size is not always given. Where it is, it says once, few, many or a class for expanded clones.

D: -; length: 16; V: TRBV6-2/TRBV6-3; size: -; J: TRBJ2-2; CDR3: CASSTQGMGNTGELFF; DNA: TGTGCCAGCAGTACGCAGGGGATGGGTAACACCGGGGAGCTGTTTTTT
D: TRBD1; length: 16; V: TRBV13; size: -; J: TRBJ1-2; CDR3: CASSPTPTGQRGGYTF; DNA: TGTGCCAGCAGCCCGACCCCGACAGGGCAGCGAGGTGGCTACACCTTC
D: -; length: 15; V: TRBV28; size: -; J: TRBJ2-7; CDR3: CASKFRDKVSYEQYF; DNA: TGTGCCAGCAAGTTCAGGGACAAAGTGTCCTACGAGCAGTACTTC
D: TRBD1; length: 16; V: TRBV5-6; size: -; J: TRBJ2-2; CDR3: CASSLAKTGDTGELFF; DNA: TGTGCCAGCAGCTTGGCGAAGACAGGGGACACCGGGGAGCTGTTTTTT
D: -; length: 14; V: TRBV6-1; size: -; J: TRBJ1-6; CDR3: CASSEIRGASPLHF; DNA: TGTGCCAGCAGTGAAATAAGGGGTGCTTCACCCCTCCACTTT
D: TRBD1; length: 15; V: TRBV5-6; size: -; J: TRBJ1-1; CDR3: CASSPPTGLNTEAFF; DNA: TGTGCCAGCAGCCCCCCGACAGGGCTTAACACTGAAGCTTTCTTT
D: TRBD1; length: 14; V: TRBV18; size: -; J: TRBJ2-7; CDR3: CASSPGWTGGEQYF; DNA: TGTGCCAGCTCACCCGGTTGGACAGGGGGCGAGCAGTACTTC
D: -; length: 15; V: TRBV5-1; size: -; J: TRBJ1-6; CDR3: CASNLGEGVDSPLHF; DNA: TGCGCCAGCAACCTAGGGGAGGGGGTGGATTCACCCCTCCACTTT
D: -; length: 13; V: TRBV24-1; size: few; J: TRBJ1-2; CDR3: CATSSHRAAGYTF; DNA: TGTGCCACCTCATCCCACAGGGCAGCTGGCTACACCTTC
D: TRBD2; length: 15; V: TRBV6-5; size: -; J: TRBJ2-1; CDR3: CASSLSGASYNEQFF; DNA: TGTGCCAGCAGTCTTAGCGGGGCCTCCTACAATGAGCAGTTCTTC
D: -; length: 14; V: TRBV7-9; size: -; J: TRBJ1-2; CDR3: CASDRTGSTTGYTF; DNA: TGTGCCAGCGACCGGACGGGATCTACGACCGGCTACACCTTC
D: -; length: 17; V: TRBV6-4; size: -; J: TRBJ2-2; CDR3: CASSESGEIANTGELFF; DNA: TGTGCCAGCAGCGAGAGCGGTGAGATAGCGAACACCGGGGAGCTGTTTTTT
D: -; length: 11; V: TRBV7-2; size: -; J: TRBJ2-1; CDR3: CASSSRREQFF; DNA: TGTGCCAGCAGCTCGCGCCGGGAGCAGTTCTTC
D: -; length: 13; V: TRBV29-1; size: -; J: TRBJ2-7; CDR3: CSVAGLSSYEQYF; DNA: TGCAGCGTAGCGGGTCTAAGCTCCTACGAGCAGTACTTC
D: TRBD2; length: 15; V: TRBV18; size: -; J: TRBJ2-2; CDR3: CASSPTSGNTGELFF; DNA: TGTGCCAGCTCACCCACTAGCGGAAACACCGGGGAGCTGTTTTTT
D: -; length: 15; V: TRBV3-1/TRBV3-2; size: -; J: TRBJ2-6; CDR3: CASSPTGSGANVLTF; DNA: TGTGCCAGCAGCCCCACGGGCTCTGGGGCCAACGTCCTGACTTTC
D: -; length: 15; V: TRBV7-2; size: -; J: TRBJ1-5; CDR3: CASSLTPDSSQPQHF; DNA: TGTGCCAGCAGCTTAACACCGGACAGTTCCCAGCCCCAGCATTTT
D: -; length: 13; V: TRBV12-3/TRBV12-4; size: -; J: TRBJ2-3; CDR3: CASSSHSTDTQYF; DNA: TGTGCCAGCAGTTCACATAGCACAGATACGCAGTATTTT
D: TRBD2; length: 14; V: TRBV7-3; size: -; J: TRBJ2-3; CDR3: CASSSGLVADTQYF; DNA: TGTGCCAGCAGCTCCGGACTAGTGGCAGATACGCAGTATTTT
D: -; length: 11; V: TRBV3-1/TRBV3-2; size: -; J: TRBJ2-3; CDR3: CASSLKDTQYF; DNA: TGTGCCAGCAGCCTTAAAGATACGCAGTATTTT
D: -; length: 12; V: TRBV27; size: -; J: TRBJ2-7; CDR3: CASTPGFGEQYF; DNA: TGTGCCAGCACCCCAGGGTTCGGCGAGCAGTACTTC
D: -; length: 14; V: TRBV25-1; size: -; J: TRBJ2-5; CDR3: CASSEFLSGETQYF; DNA: TGTGCCAGCAGTGAGTTTCTCTCGGGGGAGACCCAGTACTTC
D: -; length: 12; V: TRBV29-1; size: -; J: TRBJ2-7; CDR3: CSVGVPGYEQYF; DNA: TGCAGCGTTGGGGTCCCGGGCTACGAGCAGTACTTC
D: -; length: 13; V: TRBV11-2; size: -; J: TRBJ2-1; CDR3: CASAKTGSGEQFF; DNA: TGTGCCAGCGCTAAAACAGGGTCGGGTGAGCAGTTCTTC
D: -; length: 14; V: TRBV5-5; size: -; J: TRBJ1-4; CDR3: CASSLYSSNEKLFF; DNA: TGTGCCAGCAGCTTGTATAGCAGTAATGAAAAACTGTTTTTT
D: TRBD1; length: 14; V: TRBV9; size: -; J: TRBJ1-2; CDR3: CASSAGQGSYGYTF; DNA: TGTGCCAGCAGCGCTGGACAGGGGAGCTATGGCTACACCTTC